This is a list of T cell receptor beta chains from one sample in a study of control samples from healthy donors and cancer patients. Here immunoSEQ multiplex PCR was the method, and the copy in TCRdb shows in-frame clones only, minus some. This sample carries about 60,000 clones, about 96% of them seen once, and the ten largest clones take roughly 0.99%. The sequencing input was blood. The receptor set was obtained from a woman aged 18-29 years in good health. Each CDR3 is given with its conserved first and last residue. The D gene is left open where the match is weak. Clone size is shown for a subset of rows, as once, few, many or a class of expanded clone.

>.|.|TRBV10-1|TRBJ2-7
CATLEWGIEQYF
TGCGCCACCCTGGAGTGGGGGATCGAGCAGTACTTC
>.|TRBD1|TRBV10-1|TRBJ2-3
CASSEWTGRFSTDTQYF
TGCGCCAGCAGTGAATGGACAGGGAGATTTAGCACAGATACGCAGTATTTT
>.|TRBD2|TRBV12-3/TRBV12-4|TRBJ2-1
CASSLLAGNEQFF
TGTGCCAGCAGTTTGTTAGCGGGCAATGAGCAGTTCTTC
>.|.|TRBV11-2|TRBJ1-2
CASSQGSNPNYGYTF
TGTGCCAGCAGCCAAGGCAGCAACCCCAACTATGGCTACACCTTC
>.|TRBD2|TRBV5-1|TRBJ2-3
CASSLGAGGFTDTQYF
TGCGCCAGCAGCTTGGGAGCGGGGGGGTTCACAGATACGCAGTATTTT
>few|.|TRBV6-5|TRBJ1-1
CASSYEAGMIAFF
TGTGCCAGCAGTTACGAGGCAGGGATGATAGCTTTCTTT
>.|TRBD2|TRBV7-2|TRBJ2-1
CASSFRGESYNEQFF
TGTGCCAGCAGCTTCCGGGGGGAGTCCTACAATGAGCAGTTCTTC
>once|.|TRBV2|TRBJ1-4
CASSGGDSEKLFF
TGTGCCAGCAGTGGAGGCGATAGTGAAAAACTGTTTTTT
>.|.|TRBV29-1|TRBJ2-2
CSVDSHTGELFF
TGCAGCGTTGACAGTCACACCGGGGAGCTGTTTTTT
>.|.|TRBV11-2|TRBJ2-1
CASSDLSRGLGNEQFF
TGTGCCAGCAGCGACCTTTCGCGGGGGCTGGGCAATGAGCAGTTCTTC
>.|.|TRBV25-1|TRBJ1-1
CASTDAEAFF
TGTGCCAGCACGGACGCCGAAGCTTTCTTT
>.|.|TRBV15|TRBJ1-2
CATSRGQDFLYGYTF
TGTGCCACCAGCAGAGGACAGGACTTCCTTTATGGCTACACCTTC
>.|.|TRBV6-2/TRBV6-3|TRBJ2-7
CASSYSFREQYF
TGTGCCAGCAGTTACTCGTTTCGCGAGCAGTACTTC
>.|.|TRBV18|TRBJ1-1
CASSPWGQDTEAFF
TGTGCCAGCTCACCCTGGGGGCAGGACACTGAAGCTTTCTTT
>.|TRBD1|TRBV18|TRBJ1-4
CASSPLGTVTTNEKLFF
TGTGCCAGCTCACCACTTGGGACAGTTACAACTAATGAAAAACTGTTTTTT
>.|.|TRBV11-3|TRBJ1-1
CASSLSPGTEAFF
TGTGCCAGCAGCTTAAGCCCTGGGACTGAAGCTTTCTTT
>.|.|TRBV6-5|TRBJ2-5
CASRVNGAKETQYF
TGTGCCAGCAGAGTGAACGGGGCTAAAGAGACCCAGTACTTC
>.|.|TRBV5-1|TRBJ2-7
CASSLSGQTSSYEQYF
TGCGCCAGCAGCTTGTCGGGACAGACTAGCTCCTACGAGCAGTACTTC
>.|.|TRBV6-2/TRBV6-3|TRBJ1-2
CASSRDQGKYGYTF
TGTGCCAGCAGTCGTGACCAGGGGAAGTATGGCTACACCTTC
>few|.|TRBV28|TRBJ2-1
CASSALRTLFYNEQFF
TGTGCCAGCAGTGCCTTGAGGACCCTTTTCTACAATGAGCAGTTCTTC
>.|.|TRBV5-1|TRBJ2-3
CASRWGLRGSTDTQYF
TGCGCCAGCAGATGGGGGCTACGAGGGAGCACAGATACGCAGTATTTT
>.|.|TRBV19|TRBJ2-7
CASSNRDRPLYEQYF
TGTGCCAGTAGCAACCGGGACCGCCCGTTGTACGAGCAGTACTTC
>.|.|TRBV9|TRBJ1-4
CASSPWDNEKLFF
TGTGCCAGCAGCCCTTGGGATAATGAAAAACTGTTTTTT
>.|.|TRBV6-2/TRBV6-3|TRBJ1-1
CASSYSGSLAFF
TGTGCCAGCAGTTACTCGGGGTCTCTGGCTTTCTTT
>.|TRBD2|TRBV7-2|TRBJ2-1
CASSLATGGSYNEQFF
TGTGCCAGCAGCTTAGCGACGGGGGGGTCCTACAATGAGCAGTTCTTC
>.|.|TRBV30|TRBJ1-5
CAWKRTQGLINQPQHF
TGTGCCTGGAAGAGGACTCAGGGGTTAATTAATCAGCCCCAGCATTTT
>.|.|TRBV7-3|TRBJ2-5
CASSLGGPVYF
TGTGCCAGCAGCTTAGGGGGGCCGGTATACTTC
>.|.|TRBV12-3/TRBV12-4|TRBJ1-1
CASSPGPHEAFF
TGTGCCAGCAGTCCAGGACCCCATGAAGCTTTCTTT
>once|.|TRBV2|TRBJ1-5
CASSATEGGLVQHF
TGTGCCAGCAGTGCTACCGAGGGAGGTTTGGTCCAGCATTTT
>.|TRBD2|TRBV9|TRBJ2-2
CASSVGDRGGDTGELFF
TGTGCCAGCAGCGTAGGAGACCGGGGGGGAGACACCGGGGAGCTGTTTTTT
>.|.|TRBV11-3|TRBJ2-3
CASSSDGPTDTQYF
TGTGCCAGCAGCTCGGATGGTCCCACAGATACGCAGTATTTT
>.|.|TRBV10-2|TRBJ1-5
CASSESGPRNQPQHF
TGCGCCAGCAGTGAGTCGGGACCTCGGAATCAGCCCCAGCATTTT
>once|.|TRBV21-1|TRBJ1-4
CASSRDSTNEKLFF
TGTGCCAGCAGTCGGGATTCAACTAATGAAAAACTGTTTTTT
>.|.|TRBV7-9|TRBJ1-5
CASSLGGLDQPQHF
TGTGCCAGCAGCTTGGGGGGATTAGATCAGCCCCAGCATTTT
>.|.|TRBV18|TRBJ1-2
CASSPTGAYGYTF
TGTGCCAGCTCGCCCACCGGGGCCTATGGCTACACCTTC
>.|TRBD2|TRBV10-2|TRBJ2-7
CASSDDGGGLMDEQYF
TGCGCCAGCAGTGATGACGGGGGGGGCCTAATGGACGAGCAGTACTTC
>.|.|TRBV6-5|TRBJ2-7
CASSYSRAGSYEQYF
TGTGCCAGCAGTTACTCGCGAGCAGGATCCTACGAGCAGTACTTC
>.|.|TRBV5-1|TRBJ1-3
CASSLEQGAVSGNTIYF
TGCGCCAGCAGCTTGGAGCAGGGAGCGGTCTCTGGAAACACCATATATTTT
>.|TRBD1|TRBV19|TRBJ1-5
CASKPWTGDSNQPQHF
TGTGCCAGTAAACCATGGACAGGGGATAGCAATCAGCCCCAGCATTTT
>.|TRBD2|TRBV29-1|TRBJ2-3
CSVEGTSGSTDTQYF
TGCAGCGTTGAAGGGACTAGCGGTAGCACAGATACGCAGTATTTT
>.|.|TRBV6-2/TRBV6-3|TRBJ2-3
CASSQDRATDTQYF
TGTGCCAGCAGCCAGGACAGAGCCACAGATACGCAGTATTTT
>.|.|TRBV4-1|TRBJ2-1
CASSSVDLVAYNEQFF
TGCGCCAGCAGCTCGGTGGACCTGGTGGCCTACAATGAGCAGTTCTTC
>.|TRBD1|TRBV7-2|TRBJ2-7
CASSFWDRGHYEQYF
TGTGCCAGCAGCTTCTGGGACAGGGGTCACTACGAGCAGTACTTC
>once|.|TRBV23-1|TRBJ2-4
CASSQGRELAKNIQYF
TGCGCCAGCAGTCAGGGCAGGGAACTAGCCAAAAACATTCAGTACTTC
>.|.|TRBV30|TRBJ1-2
CAWGTLDSNYGYTF
TGTGCCTGGGGTACGCTGGACAGCAACTATGGCTACACCTTC
>.|TRBD1|TRBV6-5|TRBJ2-3
CASSPGQGIADTQYF
TGTGCCAGCAGTCCGGGACAGGGTATTGCAGATACGCAGTATTTT
>.|.|TRBV7-3|TRBJ1-6
CASSTTGNSPLHF
TGTGCCAGCAGCACTACAGGGAATTCACCCCTCCACTTT
>.|.|TRBV7-2|TRBJ1-5
CASSLGAEVFNQPQHF
TGTGCCAGCAGCTTAGGTGCAGAAGTCTTCAATCAGCCCCAGCATTTT
>.|.|TRBV6-2/TRBV6-3|TRBJ2-2
CASSYRTGELFF
TGTGCCAGCAGTTACCGCACCGGGGAGCTGTTTTTT
>.|.|TRBV3-1/TRBV3-2|TRBJ1-4
CASSQFSRHNEKLFF
TGTGCCAGCAGCCAATTCTCGCGGCACAATGAAAAACTGTTTTTT